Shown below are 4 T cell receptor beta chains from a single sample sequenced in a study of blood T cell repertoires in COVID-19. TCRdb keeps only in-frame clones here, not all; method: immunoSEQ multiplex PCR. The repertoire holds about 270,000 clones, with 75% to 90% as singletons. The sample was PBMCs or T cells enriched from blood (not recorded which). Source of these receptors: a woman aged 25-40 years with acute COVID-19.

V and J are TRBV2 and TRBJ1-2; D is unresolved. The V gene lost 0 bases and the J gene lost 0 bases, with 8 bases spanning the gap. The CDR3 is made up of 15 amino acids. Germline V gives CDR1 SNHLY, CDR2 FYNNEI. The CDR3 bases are TGTGCCAGCAGTGAAGCGAGAACGTCTAACTATGGCTACACCTTC. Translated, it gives CASSEARTSNYGYTF.

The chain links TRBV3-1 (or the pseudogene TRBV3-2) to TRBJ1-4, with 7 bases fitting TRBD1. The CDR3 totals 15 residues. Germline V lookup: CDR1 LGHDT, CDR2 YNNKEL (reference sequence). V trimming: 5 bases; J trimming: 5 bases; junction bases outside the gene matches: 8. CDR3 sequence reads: CASSAPGTVNEKLFF. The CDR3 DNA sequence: TGTGCCAGCAGCGCCCCCGGGACAGTCAATGAAAAACTGTTTTTT.

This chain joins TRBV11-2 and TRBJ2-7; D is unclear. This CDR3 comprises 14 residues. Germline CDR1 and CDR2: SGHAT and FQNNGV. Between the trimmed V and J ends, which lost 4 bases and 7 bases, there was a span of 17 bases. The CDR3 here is CASSSPETTGEQYF. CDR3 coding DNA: TGTGCCAGCAGCTCCCCGGAAACGACGGGTGAGCAGTACTTC.

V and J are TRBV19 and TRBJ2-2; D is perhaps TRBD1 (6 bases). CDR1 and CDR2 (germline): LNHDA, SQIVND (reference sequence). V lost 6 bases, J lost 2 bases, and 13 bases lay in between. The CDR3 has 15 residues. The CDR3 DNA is TGTGCCAGTAGGCTGAACAGGGATAACACCGGGGAGCTGTTTTTT. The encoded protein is CASRLNRDNTGELFF.